The source of this T cell receptor (beta chain) is a study of blood T cell repertoires in COVID-19. Background on the study: Both acute and convalescent COVID-19 samples were obtained from the United States, Italy and Spain.

Germline V lookup: CDR1 SGHDT, CDR2 YYEEEE. This CDR3 comprises 14 residues. The V and J ends lost 0 bases and 6 bases respectively, with 12 bases between them. Authors' data handling: Estimation of nucleated cell counts was performed using reference gene primer amplification. Only in-frame clones appear in the TCRdb table, and some are missing; sequencing was by immunoSEQ multiplex PCR. V and J calls plus clone size are reproduced from that table; the DNA served to infer D and trimming. Counted here are 200,000 to 300,000 clones, approximately 88% occurring once; the ten biggest clones make up around 0.67%.

The J gene is TRBJ1-2, the V gene TRBV5-6; D is undetermined. The sample was peripheral blood. The clonotype originates from a human donor in a cohort sampled during active COVID-19. CDR3 residues: CASSLGPSSDGYTF. The CDR3 nucleotides are TGTGCCAGCAGCTTGGGGCCAAGTAGCGATGGCTACACCTTC. Drawing the rest from reference TRBV5-6 and TRBJ1-2, the complete variable domain is DAGVTQSPTHLIKTRGQQVTLRCSPKSGHDTVSWYQQALGQGPQFIFQYYEEEERQRGNFPDRFSGHQFPNYSSELNVNALLLGDSALYLCASSLGPSSDGYTFGSGTRLTVV.